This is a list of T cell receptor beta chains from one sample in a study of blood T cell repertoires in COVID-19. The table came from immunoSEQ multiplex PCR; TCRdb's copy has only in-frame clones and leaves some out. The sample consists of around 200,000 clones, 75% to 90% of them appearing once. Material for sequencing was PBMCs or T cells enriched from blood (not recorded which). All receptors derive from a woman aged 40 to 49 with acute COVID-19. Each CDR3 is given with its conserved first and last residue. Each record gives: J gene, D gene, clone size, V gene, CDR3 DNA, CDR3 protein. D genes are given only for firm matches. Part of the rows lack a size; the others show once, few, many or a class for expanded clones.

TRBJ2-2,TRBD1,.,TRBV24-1,TGTGCCACCAGTGACTCCGGGACAGAGAACACCGGGGAGCTGTTTTTT,CATSDSGTENTGELFF
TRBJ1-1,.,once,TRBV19,TGTGCCAGTATTCCCCAGGACATGAACACTGAAGCTTTCTTT,CASIPQDMNTEAFF
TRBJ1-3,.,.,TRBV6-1,TGTGCCAGCAGTGACAGGGCGGCTGGAAACACCATATATTTT,CASSDRAAGNTIYF
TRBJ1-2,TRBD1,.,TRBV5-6,TGTGCCAGCAGCAGCTTGATGGTTGGTAGGGGACAGAACTATGGCTACACCTTC,CASSSLMVGRGQNYGYTF
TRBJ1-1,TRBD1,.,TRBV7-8,TGTGCCAGCAGCTTATCGGGGACAGGGGGGGTAGGGAACACTGAAGCTTTCTTT,CASSLSGTGGVGNTEAFF
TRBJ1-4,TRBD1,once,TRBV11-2,TGTGCCAGCAGCCTGGGACAGCTTAATGAAAAACTGTTTTTT,CASSLGQLNEKLFF
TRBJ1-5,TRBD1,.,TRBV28,TGTGCCATCAACAGGGGACCCATTAATAGCAATCAGCCCCAGCATTTT,CAINRGPINSNQPQHF
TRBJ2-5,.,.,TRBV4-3,TGCGCCAGCAGCCAAGGTTCTCTCCGAGAGACCCAGTACTTC,CASSQGSLRETQYF
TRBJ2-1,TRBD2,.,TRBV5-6,TGTGCCAGCAGCTCTAGCGGGGGGGCCAATGAGCAGTTCTTC,CASSSSGGANEQFF
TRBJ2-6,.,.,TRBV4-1,TGCGCCAGCAGCCTCCACTCAGGGTCCTCTGGGGCCAACGTCCTGACTTTC,CASSLHSGSSGANVLTF
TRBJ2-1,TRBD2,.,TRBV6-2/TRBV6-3,TGTGCCAGCAGTCCGCTAGGGCGGGAGTCCTACAATGAGCAGTTCTTC,CASSPLGRESYNEQFF
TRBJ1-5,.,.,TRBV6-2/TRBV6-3,TGTGCCAGCAGTCGTCAGGATCAGCCCCAGCATTTT,CASSRQDQPQHF
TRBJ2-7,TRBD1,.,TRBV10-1,TGCGCCAGCAGTGAGAAGGGACAGGGGACCTACGAGCAGTACTTC,CASSEKGQGTYEQYF
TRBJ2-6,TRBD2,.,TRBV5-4,TGTGCCAGCAGCTTAGCGGGAGGAAGGGGGGCCAACGTCCTGACTTTC,CASSLAGGRGANVLTF
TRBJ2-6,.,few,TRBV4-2,TGTGCCAGCAGCTTAACAGCTGAGATCTCTGGGGCCAACGTCCTGACTTTC,CASSLTAEISGANVLTF
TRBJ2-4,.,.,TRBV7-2,TGTGCCAGCAGCTTAGCTTGGGGGGGCCAAAACATTCAGTACTTC,CASSLAWGGQNIQYF
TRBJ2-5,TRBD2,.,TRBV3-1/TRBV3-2,TGTGCCAGCAGCCAAGGCTCAGCGGGGAAAGAGACCCAGTACTTC,CASSQGSAGKETQYF
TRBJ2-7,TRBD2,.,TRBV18,TGTGCCAGCTCAGAAAGCGGGGGTGACTACGAGCAGTACTTC,CASSESGGDYEQYF
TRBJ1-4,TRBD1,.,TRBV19,TGTGCCAGTAGTTCGGGACAGGTTAATGAAAAACTGTTTTTT,CASSSGQVNEKLFF
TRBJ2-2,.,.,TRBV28,TGTGCCAGCAGTTTGTTATCGAACACCGGGGAGCTGTTTTTT,CASSLLSNTGELFF
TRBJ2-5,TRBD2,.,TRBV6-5,TGTGCAGTGTCGGGAGGGAGTTTAAGGGAGACCCAGTACTTC,CAVSGGSLRETQYF
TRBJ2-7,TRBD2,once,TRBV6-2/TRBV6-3,TGTGCCAGCAGTTTTACTAGCGTCACGACAACCTACGAGCAGTACTTC,CASSFTSVTTTYEQYF
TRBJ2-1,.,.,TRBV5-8,TGTGCCAGCAGCTTAGGAACCGGGACTGACTACAATGAGCAGTTCTTC,CASSLGTGTDYNEQFF
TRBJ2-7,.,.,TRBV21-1,TGTGCCAGCAGGAGCGGAGGGCCGATCGAGCAGTACTTC,CASRSGGPIEQYF
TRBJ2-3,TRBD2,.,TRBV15,TGTGCCACCAGGCCGGGACTAGCGGGAGATACGCAGTATTTT,CATRPGLAGDTQYF
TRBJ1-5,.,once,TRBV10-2,TGCGCCAGCAGTGAGAGGGGTCTTAGCAATCAGCCCCAGCATTTT,CASSERGLSNQPQHF
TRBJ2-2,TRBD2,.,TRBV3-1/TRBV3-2,TGTGCCAGCGATCCGGGAGGGCCTCCCGGGGAGCTGTTTTTT,CASDPGGPPGELFF
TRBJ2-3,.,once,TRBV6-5,TGTGCCAGCAGCCCCGTCGGGGATACGCAGTATTTT,CASSPVGDTQYF